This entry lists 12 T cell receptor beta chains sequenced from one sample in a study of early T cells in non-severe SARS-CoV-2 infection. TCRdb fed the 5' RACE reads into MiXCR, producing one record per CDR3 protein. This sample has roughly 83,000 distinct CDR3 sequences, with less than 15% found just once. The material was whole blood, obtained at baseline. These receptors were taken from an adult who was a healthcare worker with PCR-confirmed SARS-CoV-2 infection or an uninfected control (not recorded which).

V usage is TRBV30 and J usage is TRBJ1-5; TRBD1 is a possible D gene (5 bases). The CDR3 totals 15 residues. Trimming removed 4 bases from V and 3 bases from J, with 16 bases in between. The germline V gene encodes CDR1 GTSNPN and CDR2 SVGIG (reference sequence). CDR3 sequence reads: CAWTLPGTNNQPQHF. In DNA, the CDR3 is TGTGCCTGGACCCTTCCCGGGACTAACAATCAGCCCCAGCATTTT. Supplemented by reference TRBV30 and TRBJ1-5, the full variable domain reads SQTIHQWPATLVQPVGSPLSLECTVEGTSNPNLYWYRQAAGRGLQLLFYSVGIGQISSEVPQNLSASRPQDRQFILSSKKLLLSDSGFYLCAWTLPGTNNQPQHFGDGTRLSIL.

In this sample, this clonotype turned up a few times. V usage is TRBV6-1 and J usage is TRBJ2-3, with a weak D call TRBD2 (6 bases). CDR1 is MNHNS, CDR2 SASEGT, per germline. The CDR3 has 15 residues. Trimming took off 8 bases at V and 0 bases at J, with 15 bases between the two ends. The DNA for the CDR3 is TGTGCCAGCTCCTTGGCGGAGGGGAGCACAGATACGCAGTATTTT. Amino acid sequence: CASSLAEGSTDTQYF.

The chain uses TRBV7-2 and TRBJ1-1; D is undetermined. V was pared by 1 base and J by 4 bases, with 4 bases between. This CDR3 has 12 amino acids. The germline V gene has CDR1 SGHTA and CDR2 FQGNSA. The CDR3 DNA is TGTGCCAGCAGCTTAGGGTTCACTGAAGCTTTCTTT. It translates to CASSLGFTEAFF.

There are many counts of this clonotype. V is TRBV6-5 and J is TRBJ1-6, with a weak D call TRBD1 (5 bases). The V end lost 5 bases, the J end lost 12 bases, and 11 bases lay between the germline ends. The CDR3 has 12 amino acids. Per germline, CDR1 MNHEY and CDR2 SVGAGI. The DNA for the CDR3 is TGTGCCAGCAGTCAGGGTGGGTTACCCCTCCACTTT. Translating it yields CASSQGGLPLHF.

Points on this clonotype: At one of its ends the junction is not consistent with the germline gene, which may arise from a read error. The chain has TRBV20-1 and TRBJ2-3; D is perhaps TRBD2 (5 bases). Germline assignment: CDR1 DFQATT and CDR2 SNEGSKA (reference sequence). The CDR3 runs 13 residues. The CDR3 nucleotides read TGCAGTGCCAGAGGGTTAGGCACAGATACGCAGTATTTT. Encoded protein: CSARGLGTDTQYF.

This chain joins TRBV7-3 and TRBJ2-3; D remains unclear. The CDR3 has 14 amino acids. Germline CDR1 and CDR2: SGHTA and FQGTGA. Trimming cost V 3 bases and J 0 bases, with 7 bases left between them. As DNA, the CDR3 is TGTGCCAGCAGCTTTAGCAGTAGCACAGATACGCAGTATTTT. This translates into CASSFSSSTDTQYF.

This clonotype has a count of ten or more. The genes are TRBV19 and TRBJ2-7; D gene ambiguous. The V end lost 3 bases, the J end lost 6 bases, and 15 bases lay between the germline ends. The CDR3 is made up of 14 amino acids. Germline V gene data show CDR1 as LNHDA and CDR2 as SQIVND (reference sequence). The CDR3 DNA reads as TGTGCCAGTAGTATTAAAAAAGAAACCGCCGAGCAGTACTTC. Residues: CASSIKKETAEQYF.

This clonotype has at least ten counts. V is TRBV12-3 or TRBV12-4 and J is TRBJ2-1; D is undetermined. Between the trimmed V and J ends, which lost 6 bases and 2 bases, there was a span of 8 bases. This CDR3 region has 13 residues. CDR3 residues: CASSSRAYNEQFF. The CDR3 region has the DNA TGTGCCAGCAGCTCCAGAGCCTACAATGAGCAGTTCTTC.

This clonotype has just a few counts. As DNA, the CDR3 is TGTGCCAGCAGCTCGGGGACAGGGGGCGCGAGTATCTATGGCTACACCTTC. Translated, it gives CASSSGTGGASIYGYTF. The rearrangement joins TRBV6-1 to TRBJ1-2; 12 bases map to TRBD1. In germline, CDR1 is MNHNS, CDR2 SASEGT. Losses at the gene ends were 6 bases for V and 4 bases for J; bases not matched to a gene: 12. This CDR3 has 17 residues.

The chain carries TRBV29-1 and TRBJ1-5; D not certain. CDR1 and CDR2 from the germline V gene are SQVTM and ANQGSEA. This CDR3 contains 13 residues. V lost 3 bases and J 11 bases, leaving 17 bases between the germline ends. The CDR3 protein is CSVERAVRVAQHF. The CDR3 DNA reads TGCAGCGTTGAGCGGGCAGTACGCGTGGCCCAGCATTTT.

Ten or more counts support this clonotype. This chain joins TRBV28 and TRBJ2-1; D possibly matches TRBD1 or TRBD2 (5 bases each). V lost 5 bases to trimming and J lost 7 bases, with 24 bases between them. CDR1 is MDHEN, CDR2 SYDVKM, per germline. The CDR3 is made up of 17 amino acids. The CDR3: CASSVTSLGTSPNEQFF. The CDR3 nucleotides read TGTGCCAGCAGTGTTACCTCACTAGGGACGTCTCCGAATGAGCAGTTCTTC.

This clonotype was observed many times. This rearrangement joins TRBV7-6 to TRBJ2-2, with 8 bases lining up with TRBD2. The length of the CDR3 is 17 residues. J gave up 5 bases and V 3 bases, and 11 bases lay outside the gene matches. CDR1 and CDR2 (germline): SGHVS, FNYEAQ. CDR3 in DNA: TGTGCCAGCAGCTTCATCCCAGCGGGAGCGGGTACCGGGGAGCTGTTTTTT. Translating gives CASSFIPAGAGTGELFF.